This TCR beta chain was obtained from a study of T cells after yellow fever vaccination. The V end was cut by 5 bases, the J end by 7 bases, with 15 bases between. The CDR3 is 14 residues long. This clonotype was counted ten times or more. TCRdb ran MiXCR on the 5' RACE reads and lists one entry per CDR3 protein. The data hold some 240,000 distinct CDR3 sequences, with roughly 3.5% observed a single time. The sample here was PBMCs, taken 15 days after the yellow fever booster vaccination. The chain uses TRBV12-3 or TRBV12-4 and TRBJ2-1, with D possibly TRBD2 on 7 matching bases. The clonotype comes from a man younger than 35 who received the YFV17D yellow fever vaccine. The CDR3 sequence: CASSLWGGANEQFF. CDR3 DNA: TGTGCCAGCAGTCTCTGGGGGGGGGCTAATGAGCAGTTCTTC.